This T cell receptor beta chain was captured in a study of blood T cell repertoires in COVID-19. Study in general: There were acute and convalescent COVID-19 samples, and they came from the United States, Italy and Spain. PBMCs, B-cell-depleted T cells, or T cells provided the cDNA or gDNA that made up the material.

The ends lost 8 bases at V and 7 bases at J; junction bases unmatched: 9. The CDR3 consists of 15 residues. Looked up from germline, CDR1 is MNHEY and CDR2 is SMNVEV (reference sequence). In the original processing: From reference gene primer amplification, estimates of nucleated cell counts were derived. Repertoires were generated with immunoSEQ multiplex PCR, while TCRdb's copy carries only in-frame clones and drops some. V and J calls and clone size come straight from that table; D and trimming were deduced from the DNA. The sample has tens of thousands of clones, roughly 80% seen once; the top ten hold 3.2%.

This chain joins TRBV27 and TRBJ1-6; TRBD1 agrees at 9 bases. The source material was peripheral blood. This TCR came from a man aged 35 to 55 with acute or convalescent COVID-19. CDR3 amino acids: CASSDRGSWNSPLHF. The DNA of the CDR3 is TGTGCCAGCTCGGACAGGGGATCGTGGAATTCACCCCTCCACTTT.